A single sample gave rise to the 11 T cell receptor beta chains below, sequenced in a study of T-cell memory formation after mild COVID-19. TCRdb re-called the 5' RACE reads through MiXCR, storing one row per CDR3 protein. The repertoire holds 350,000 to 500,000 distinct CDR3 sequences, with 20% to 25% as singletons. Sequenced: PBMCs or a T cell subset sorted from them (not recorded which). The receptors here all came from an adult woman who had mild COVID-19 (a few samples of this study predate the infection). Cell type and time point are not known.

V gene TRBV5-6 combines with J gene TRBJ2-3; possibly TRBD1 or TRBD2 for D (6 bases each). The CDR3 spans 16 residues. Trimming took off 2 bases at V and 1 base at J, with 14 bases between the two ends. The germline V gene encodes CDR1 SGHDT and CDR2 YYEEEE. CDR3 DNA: TGTGCCAGCAGCTTCACAGGGTGGGGGGGCACAGATACGCAGTATTTT. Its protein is CASSFTGWGGTDTQYF. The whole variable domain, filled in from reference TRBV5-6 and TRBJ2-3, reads DAGVTQSPTHLIKTRGQQVTLRCSPKSGHDTVSWYQQALGQGPQFIFQYYEEEERQRGNFPDRFSGHQFPNYSSELNVNALLLGDSALYLCASSFTGWGGTDTQYFGPGTRLTVL.

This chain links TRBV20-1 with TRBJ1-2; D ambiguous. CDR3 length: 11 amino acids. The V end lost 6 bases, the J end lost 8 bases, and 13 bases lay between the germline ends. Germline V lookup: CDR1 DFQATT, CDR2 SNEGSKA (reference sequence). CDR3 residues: CSAGYQEGYTF. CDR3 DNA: TGCAGTGCGGGGTACCAGGAGGGCTACACCTTC.

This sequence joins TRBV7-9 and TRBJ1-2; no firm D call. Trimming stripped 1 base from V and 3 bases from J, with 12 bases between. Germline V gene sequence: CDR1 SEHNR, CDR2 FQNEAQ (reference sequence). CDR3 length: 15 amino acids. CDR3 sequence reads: CASSLDSGPHYGYTF. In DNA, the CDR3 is TGTGCCAGCAGCTTAGATAGCGGGCCTCACTATGGCTACACCTTC. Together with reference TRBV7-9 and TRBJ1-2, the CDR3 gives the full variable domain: DTGVSQNPRHKITKRGQNVTFRCDPISEHNRLYWYRQTLGQGPEFLTYFQNEAQLEKSRLLSDRFSAERPKGSFSTLEIQRTEQGDSAMYLCASSLDSGPHYGYTFGSGTRLTVV.

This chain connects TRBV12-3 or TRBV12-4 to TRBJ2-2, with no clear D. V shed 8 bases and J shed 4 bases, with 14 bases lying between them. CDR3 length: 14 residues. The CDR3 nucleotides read TGTGCCAGCGAGAATACCAGAGGCACCGGGGAGCTGTTTTTT. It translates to CASENTRGTGELFF.

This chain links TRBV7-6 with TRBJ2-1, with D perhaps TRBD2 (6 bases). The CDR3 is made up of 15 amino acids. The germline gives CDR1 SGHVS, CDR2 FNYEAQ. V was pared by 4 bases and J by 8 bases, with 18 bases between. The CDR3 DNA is TGTGCCAGCAGCTCAAGGACGGGGGTGGGGGATGAGCAGTTCTTC. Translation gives CASSSRTGVGDEQFF.

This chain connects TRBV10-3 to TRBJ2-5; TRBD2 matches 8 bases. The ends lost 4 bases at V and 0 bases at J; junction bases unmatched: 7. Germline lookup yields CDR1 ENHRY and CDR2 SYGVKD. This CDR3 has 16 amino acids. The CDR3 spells CAISGSGSGNQETQYF. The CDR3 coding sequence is TGTGCCATCAGTGGCAGCGGTAGCGGGAACCAAGAGACCCAGTACTTC.

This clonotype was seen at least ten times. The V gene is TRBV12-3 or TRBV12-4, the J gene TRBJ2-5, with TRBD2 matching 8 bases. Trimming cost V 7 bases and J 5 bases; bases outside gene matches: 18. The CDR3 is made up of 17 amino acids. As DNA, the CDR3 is TGTGCCAGCACCTCAGACATACTAGCGGACTTTTGGGAGACCCAGTACTTC. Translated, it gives CASTSDILADFWETQYF.

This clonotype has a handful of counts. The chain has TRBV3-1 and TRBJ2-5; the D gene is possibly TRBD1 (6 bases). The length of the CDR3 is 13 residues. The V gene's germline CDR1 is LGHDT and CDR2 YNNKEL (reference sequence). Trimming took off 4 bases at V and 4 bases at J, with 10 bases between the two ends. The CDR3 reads CASSPGTPETQYF. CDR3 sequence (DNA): TGTGCCAGCAGCCCCGGGACACCAGAGACCCAGTACTTC.

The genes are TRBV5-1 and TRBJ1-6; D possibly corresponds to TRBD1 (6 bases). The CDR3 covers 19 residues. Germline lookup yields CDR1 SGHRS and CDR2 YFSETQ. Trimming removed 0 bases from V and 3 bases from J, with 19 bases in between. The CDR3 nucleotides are TGCGCCAGCAGCTTGGCTGGACAGCAAAACTACCGCTATAATTCACCCCTCCACTTT. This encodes CASSLAGQQNYRYNSPLHF.

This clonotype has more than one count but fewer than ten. CDR3 protein: CASSLLGTNTGELFF. CDR3 nucleotides: TGTGCCAGCAGCTTGCTGGGGACGAACACCGGGGAGCTGTTTTTT. The chain is built from TRBV5-4 and TRBJ2-2; no firm D call. Germline V gene lookup returns CDR1 SGHNT and CDR2 YYREEE (reference sequence). V lost 1 base, J lost 0 bases, and 7 bases lay in between. The CDR3 runs to 15 residues.

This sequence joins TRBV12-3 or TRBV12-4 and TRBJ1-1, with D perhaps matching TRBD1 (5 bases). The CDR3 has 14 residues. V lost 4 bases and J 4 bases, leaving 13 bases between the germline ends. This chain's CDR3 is CASSSYGTSTEAFF. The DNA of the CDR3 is TGTGCCAGCAGTTCATACGGGACGAGCACTGAAGCTTTCTTT.